This T cell receptor beta chain was documented in a study of shared clonotypes between healthy human individuals. This clone was detected once. Naive CD8 isolation took CD45RO-negative cells positively selected for CCR7 and excluded terminally differentiated effector memory CD45RA+ cells. CDR1 is SGHNT and CDR2 is YYREEE in the germline V gene (reference sequence). J gave up 5 bases and V 4 bases, and 11 bases lay outside the gene matches. The CDR3 totals 17 residues. TCRdb's copy holds only in-frame clones and misses some; the assay was immunoSEQ multiplex PCR. The profile covers 2 million to 2.5 million clones, with about 95% appearing a single time and 0.9% to 1.3% taken by the ten largest.

This sequence originates from a man younger than 35 in good health. The chain links TRBV5-4 to TRBJ2-1, with 11 bases matching TRBD2. Sequenced: naive CD8+ T cells sorted from blood. The CDR3 sequence: CASSPGTSGLKDNEQFF. CDR3 in DNA: TGTGCCAGCAGCCCCGGGACTAGCGGATTAAAGGACAATGAGCAGTTCTTC.